This T cell receptor beta chain is drawn from a study of early T cells in non-severe SARS-CoV-2 infection. Molecules of cDNA were individually given unique molecular identifiers that were attached to them. TCRdb recomputed calls from the 5' RACE reads with MiXCR, one row per CDR3 protein. Of about 130,000 distinct CDR3 sequences in the sample, 15% were seen once. In this sample, this clonotype turned up many times. The CDR3 spans 13 residues. With 0 bases removed from V and 4 bases from J, the gap between germline ends came to 7 bases. Germline CDR1 and CDR2: SGDLS and YYNGEE. The source is an adult who was a healthcare worker with PCR-confirmed SARS-CoV-2 infection or an uninfected control (not recorded which). The chain couples TRBV9 to TRBJ2-5; either TRBD1 or TRBD2 may supply D (5 bases each). The source material was whole blood. The CDR3 DNA reads TGTGCCAGCAGCGTAGCCGGGGCAGAGACCCAGTACTTC. Translated: CASSVAGAETQYF.